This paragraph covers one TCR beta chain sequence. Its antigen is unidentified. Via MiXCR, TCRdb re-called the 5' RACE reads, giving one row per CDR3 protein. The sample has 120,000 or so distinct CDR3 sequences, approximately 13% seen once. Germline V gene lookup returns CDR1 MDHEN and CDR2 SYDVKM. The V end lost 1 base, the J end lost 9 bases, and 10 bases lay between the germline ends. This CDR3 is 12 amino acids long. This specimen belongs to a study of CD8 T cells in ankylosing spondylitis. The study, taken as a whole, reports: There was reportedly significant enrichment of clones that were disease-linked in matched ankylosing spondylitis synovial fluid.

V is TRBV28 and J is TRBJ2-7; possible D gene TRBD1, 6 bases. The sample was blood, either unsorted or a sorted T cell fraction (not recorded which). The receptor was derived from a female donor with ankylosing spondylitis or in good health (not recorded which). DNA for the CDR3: TGTGCCAGCAGTTTATTCAGGGGCGGGCAGTACTTC. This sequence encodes CASSLFRGGQYF.